This TCR beta chain appears in the sequencing data of a study of response to subunit inactivated influenza vaccine. TCRdb analysed the RT-PCR reads with MiXCR anew, one entry per CDR3 protein. The repertoire holds hundreds of thousands of distinct CDR3 sequences, with less than 15% as singletons. As concerns this clonotype: The target antigen is unknown. A read error may account for a junction end that differs from germline.

Study-wide results and caveats: Few new T cells, the authors suggested, are recruited by each seasonal influenza vaccination.

The CDR3 loop spans 15 amino acids. Germline V gene sequence: CDR1 SGHTA, CDR2 FQGNSA. The specimen comprised PBMCs from blood, sampled 14 to 15 days before vaccination. The chain couples TRBV7-2 to TRBJ2-7, with 9 bases that match TRBD1. This receptor was taken from a man aged 45-65 years who received an inactivated influenza vaccine. The CDR3 nucleotides are TGTGCCAGCAGCACCTCCGGGACAGGGTGGTACGAGCTGTACTTC. This gives the protein CASSTSGTGWYELYF.